This is a list of T cell receptor beta chains from one sample in a study of early T cells in non-severe SARS-CoV-2 infection. Each CDR3 protein is one row after TCRdb ran MiXCR on the 5' RACE reads. Of tens of thousands of distinct CDR3 sequences in the sample, roughly 6% were seen once. The sample taken for sequencing was whole blood. The source of these receptors is an adult who was a healthcare worker with PCR-confirmed SARS-CoV-2 infection or an uninfected control (not recorded which). The CDR3 runs from the conserved cysteine through the conserved F or W. D genes are given only for firm matches. Rows give clone size only sometimes, using once, few, many, or a class for an expanded clone.

clone_size	v_call	cdr3_length	j_call	d_call	cdr3_nt	cdr3_aa
many	TRBV20-1	12	TRBJ2-5	TRBD1	TGCAGTGCTCCTCGGACAGGGGAGACCCAGTACTTC	CSAPRTGETQYF
.	TRBV11-2	13	TRBJ1-1	.	TGTGCCAGCAGCTTAGTGGAGAACACTGAAGCTTTCTTT	CASSLVENTEAFF
many	TRBV20-1	11	TRBJ2-4	TRBD2	TGCAGTGCTAGAGCGGGCGGGAGTAGTTACTTC	CSARAGGSSYF
many	TRBV7-2	15	TRBJ1-4	.	TGTGCCAGCAGCTTACAGGCCGCAACTAATGAAAAACTGTTTTTT	CASSLQAATNEKLFF
many	TRBV7-3	15	TRBJ1-2	.	TGTGCCAGCAGCTTGTCGGGACCAGGGGAATATGGCTACACCTTC	CASSLSGPGEYGYTF
many	TRBV12-3/TRBV12-4	15	TRBJ1-4	TRBD1	TGTGCCAGCAGTCTCCAACAGGGGGTCGATGAAAAACTGTTTTTT	CASSLQQGVDEKLFF
medium-sized	TRBV6-5	16	TRBJ2-3	TRBD1	TGTGCCAGCTTACCCCGGGGACAGATCCTCACAGATACGCAGTATTTT	CASLPRGQILTDTQYF
many	TRBV20-1	12	TRBJ1-3	.	TGCAGTGCTCCCGTCATTGGGGACACCATATATTTT	CSAPVIGDTIYF
many	TRBV20-1	15	TRBJ2-3	TRBD2	TGCAGTGCTGCTCGGACTAGCGGGACTGGAGATACGCAGTATTTT	CSAARTSGTGDTQYF
.	TRBV5-1	14	TRBJ2-7	TRBD2	TGCGCCAGCAGCTTGGGACTAGCGGGAGAGGAGCAGTACTTC	CASSLGLAGEEQYF
many	TRBV7-2	18	TRBJ2-7	TRBD1	TGTGCCAGCAGCTTATTAAGGGGGACCGGGACAGGCGCCTACGAGCAGTACTTC	CASSLLRGTGTGAYEQYF
many	TRBV11-2	12	TRBJ2-5	.	TGTGCCAGCAGCCGAAGCCAAGAGACCCAGTACTTC	CASSRSQETQYF
many	TRBV7-3	14	TRBJ2-5	.	TGTGCCAGCAGCCCTACAGGTGGATCGGAGACCCAGTACTTC	CASSPTGGSETQYF
many	TRBV5-1	16	TRBJ1-3	.	TGCGCCAGCAGCTTGGTTGCCGGGGGGCTCGGAAACACCATATATTTT	CASSLVAGGLGNTIYF
many	TRBV5-1	13	TRBJ2-1	.	TGCGCCAGCAGCCAACAGGTTTACAATGAGCAGTTCTTC	CASSQQVYNEQFF
many	TRBV3-1	18	TRBJ2-7	TRBD2	TGTGCCAGCAGCCAAGAGGGGAGAAGGACTAGCGGTTCCTACGAGCAGTACTTC	CASSQEGRRTSGSYEQYF
many	TRBV7-8	13	TRBJ1-3	.	TGTGCCAGCAGCGTAGCGAGAGGAAACACCATATATTTT	CASSVARGNTIYF
.	TRBV5-1	15	TRBJ2-5	TRBD2	TGCGCCAGCAGCAGCAGCGGGGGGGCTCAGGAGACCCAGTACTTC	CASSSSGGAQETQYF
many	TRBV29-1	14	TRBJ2-6	TRBD1	TGCAGCGCTGGGGACAGCTCTGGGGCCAACGTCCTGACTTTC	CSAGDSSGANVLTF
.	TRBV20-1	12	TRBJ2-7	.	TGCAGTGCTAGAAAAGGAACCTACGAGCAGTACTTC	CSARKGTYEQYF
many	TRBV11-2	12	TRBJ2-1	TRBD1	TGTGCCAGCAGCTCCCGGGACAGGAGGCAGTTCTTC	CASSSRDRRQFF
many	TRBV6-5	15	TRBJ1-3	.	TGTGCCAGCAGTCGCGGGGGCAGTACTGGAAACACCATATATTTT	CASSRGGSTGNTIYF
many	TRBV27	13	TRBJ2-2	.	TGTGCCAGTAGCCTCCCTAACACCGGGGAGCTGTTTTTT	CASSLPNTGELFF
many	TRBV10-3	15	TRBJ2-7	TRBD1	TGTGCCATCGGGTCCCCGGACAGGGGGACTTACGAGCAGTACTTC	CAIGSPDRGTYEQYF
many	TRBV12-3/TRBV12-4	14	TRBJ2-7	TRBD1	TGTGCCAGCAGCCAGGGACAGGTCCTCTACGAGCAGTACTTC	CASSQGQVLYEQYF
.	TRBV2	12	TRBJ1-6	.	TGTGCCAGTGGACTGTTCAATTCACCCCTCCACTTT	CASGLFNSPLHF
many	TRBV5-6	13	TRBJ2-7	.	TGTGCCAGCAGCTTGAGGGGCTTGAACGAGCAGTACTTC	CASSLRGLNEQYF
many	TRBV12-2	18	TRBJ2-3	.	TGTGCAAGTCGCTTAGCTGTCTCCGGGACTAGCGCCACAGATACGCAGTATTTT	CASRLAVSGTSATDTQYF
many	TRBV20-1	15	TRBJ2-7	TRBD1	TGCAGTGCTAGTCTTATGACAGGGGGCCAAGGAGAGCAGTACTTC	CSASLMTGGQGEQYF
few	TRBV7-2	15	TRBJ1-5	.	TGTGCCAGCAGCTCCACTCAAGGGGTCAATCAGCCCCAGCATTTT	CASSSTQGVNQPQHF
.	TRBV19	11	TRBJ2-3	.	TGTGCCAGTCATGCCTCAGATACGCAGTATTTT	CASHASDTQYF
many	TRBV29-1	13	TRBJ1-1	.	TGCAGCGTTGCACCGGGGGTGAACACTGAAGCTTTCTTT	CSVAPGVNTEAFF
many	TRBV7-2	8	TRBJ2-3	.	TGTGCCAGCCCCCCTCGGTATTTT	CASPPRYF
many	TRBV12-3/TRBV12-4	11	TRBJ2-2	.	TGTGCCAGCAGTTTTTCCGGGGAGCTGTTTTTT	CASSFSGELFF
many	TRBV7-2	19	TRBJ2-3	TRBD2	TGTGCCAGCAGCTTAGCGACTAGCGGGGGGGCCATTCGATCAGATACGCAGTATTTT	CASSLATSGGAIRSDTQYF
medium-sized	TRBV19	14	TRBJ1-5	.	TGTGCCAGTAGTGGTGTAAGAAGCAATCAGCCCCAGCATTTT	CASSGVRSNQPQHF
many	TRBV6-5	16	TRBJ2-7	.	TGTGCCAGCTCTATCAAATCAAGGTCCTTCTCCTACGAGCAGTACTTC	CASSIKSRSFSYEQYF